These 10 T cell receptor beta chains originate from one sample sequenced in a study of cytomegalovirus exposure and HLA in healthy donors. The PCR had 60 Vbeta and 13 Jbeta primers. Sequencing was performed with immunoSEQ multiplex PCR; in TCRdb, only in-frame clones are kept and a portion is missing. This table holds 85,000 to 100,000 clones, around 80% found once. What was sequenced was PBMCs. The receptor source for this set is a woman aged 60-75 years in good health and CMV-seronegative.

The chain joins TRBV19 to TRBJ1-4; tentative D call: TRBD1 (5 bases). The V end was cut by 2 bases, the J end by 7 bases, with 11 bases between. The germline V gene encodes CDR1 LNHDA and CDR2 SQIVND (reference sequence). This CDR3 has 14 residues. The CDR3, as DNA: TGTGCCAGTAGTATACAGGGTTTTGGTGAAAAACTGTTTTTT. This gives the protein CASSIQGFGEKLFF.

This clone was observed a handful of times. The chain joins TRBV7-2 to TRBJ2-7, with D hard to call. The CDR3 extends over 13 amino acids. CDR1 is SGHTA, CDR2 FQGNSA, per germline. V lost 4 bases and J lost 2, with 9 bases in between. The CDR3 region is CASSYALAYEQYF. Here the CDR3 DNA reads TGTGCCAGCAGCTACGCACTCGCCTACGAGCAGTACTTC.

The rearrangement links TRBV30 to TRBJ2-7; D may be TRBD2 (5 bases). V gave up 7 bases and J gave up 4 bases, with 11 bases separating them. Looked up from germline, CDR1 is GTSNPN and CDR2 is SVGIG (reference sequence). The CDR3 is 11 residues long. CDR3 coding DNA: TGTGCCTTTGGCGGGCTGTACGAGCAGTACTTC. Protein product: CAFGGLYEQYF.

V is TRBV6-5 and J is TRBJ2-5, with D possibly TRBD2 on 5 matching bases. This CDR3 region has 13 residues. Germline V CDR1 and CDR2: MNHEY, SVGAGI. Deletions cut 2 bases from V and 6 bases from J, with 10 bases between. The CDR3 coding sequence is TGTGCCAGCAGTTACCCTACGACTAAGACCCAGTACTTC. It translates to CASSYPTTKTQYF.

The CDR3 loop reads CASSLFPGRSTDTQYF. CDR3 coding DNA: TGCGCCAGCAGCTTGTTTCCGGGAAGGAGCACAGATACGCAGTATTTT. The chain recombines TRBV5-1 with TRBJ2-3; D perhaps matches TRBD2 (5 bases). The CDR3 is 16 residues long. From germline, CDR1 is SGHRS and CDR2 YFSETQ. V lost 1 base and J 0 bases, leaving 12 bases between the germline ends.

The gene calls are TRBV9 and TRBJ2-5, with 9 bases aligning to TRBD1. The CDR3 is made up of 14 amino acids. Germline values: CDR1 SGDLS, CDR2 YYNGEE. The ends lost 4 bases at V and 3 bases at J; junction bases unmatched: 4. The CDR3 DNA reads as TGTGCCAGCAGCCCGACAGGGGGAGAAGAGACCCAGTACTTC. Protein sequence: CASSPTGGEETQYF. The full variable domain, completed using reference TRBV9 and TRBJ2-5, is DSGVTQTPKHLITATGQRVTLRCSPRSGDLSVYWYQQSLDQGLQFLIQYYNGEERAKGNILERFSAQQFPDLHSELNLSSLELGDSALYFCASSPTGGEETQYFGPGTRLLVL.

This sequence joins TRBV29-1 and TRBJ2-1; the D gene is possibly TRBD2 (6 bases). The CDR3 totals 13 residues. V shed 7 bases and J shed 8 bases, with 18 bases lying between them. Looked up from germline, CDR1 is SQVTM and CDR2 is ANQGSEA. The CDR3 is CSASRGGAHEQFF. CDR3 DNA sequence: TGCAGCGCTAGCCGGGGAGGTGCCCATGAGCAGTTCTTC.

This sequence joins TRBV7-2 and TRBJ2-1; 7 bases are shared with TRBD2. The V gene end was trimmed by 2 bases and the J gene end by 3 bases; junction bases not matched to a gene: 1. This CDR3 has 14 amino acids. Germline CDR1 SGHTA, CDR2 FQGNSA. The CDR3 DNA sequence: TGTGCCAGCAGCTTACCGGGGGGCTACAATGAGCAGTTCTTC. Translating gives CASSLPGGYNEQFF.

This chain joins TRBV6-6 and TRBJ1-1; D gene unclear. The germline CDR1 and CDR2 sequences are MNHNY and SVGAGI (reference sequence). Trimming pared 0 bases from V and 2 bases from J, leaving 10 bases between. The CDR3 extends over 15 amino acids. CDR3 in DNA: TGTGCCAGCAGTTACTCCTTCGCGGTAAACACTGAAGCTTTCTTT. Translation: CASSYSFAVNTEAFF.

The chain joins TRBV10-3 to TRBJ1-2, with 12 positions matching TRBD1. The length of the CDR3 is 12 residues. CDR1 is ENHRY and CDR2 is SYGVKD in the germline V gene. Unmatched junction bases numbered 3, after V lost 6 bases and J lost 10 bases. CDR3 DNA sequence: TGTGCCATCAGCCCGGGACAGGGGGCCTACACCTTC. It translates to CAISPGQGAYTF.